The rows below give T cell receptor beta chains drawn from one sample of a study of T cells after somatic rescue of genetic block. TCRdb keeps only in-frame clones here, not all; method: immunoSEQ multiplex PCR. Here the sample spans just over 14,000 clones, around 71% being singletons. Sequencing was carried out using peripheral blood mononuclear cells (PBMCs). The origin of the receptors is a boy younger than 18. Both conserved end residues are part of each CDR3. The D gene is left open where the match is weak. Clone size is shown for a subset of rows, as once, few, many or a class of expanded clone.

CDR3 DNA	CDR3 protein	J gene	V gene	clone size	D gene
TGTGCCAGTAGTATCACCTATCGTAATGAAAAACTGTTTTTT	CASSITYRNEKLFF	TRBJ1-4	TRBV19	few	.
TGTGCCTGGAGTGTAGGGGGGGTTAGGCAAGAGACCCAGTACTTC	CAWSVGGVRQETQYF	TRBJ2-5	TRBV30	.	.
TGTGCCAGCAGCCTGACAGATTACGAGCAGTACTTC	CASSLTDYEQYF	TRBJ2-7	TRBV7-2	.	.
TGTGTTGCGTCCGACAGGGGTACCTATGGCTACACCTTC	CVASDRGTYGYTF	TRBJ1-2	TRBV30	.	TRBD1
TGCGCCAGCAGCCATCGGGGAGGGATGCAAGAGACCCAGTACTTC	CASSHRGGMQETQYF	TRBJ2-5	TRBV4-1	.	TRBD2
TGTGCCAGCAGTTTATTGTCAGGGGGAATTTGGGATGAGCAGTTCTTC	CASSLLSGGIWDEQFF	TRBJ2-1	TRBV28	.	TRBD1
TGTGCCAGCAGCTTACGCGAACTCGTCCAAGAGACCCAGTACTTC	CASSLRELVQETQYF	TRBJ2-5	TRBV7-9	medium-sized	.
TGTGCCAGTAGTATTAGTGGGTCCAGGGGAATCAATGAGCAGTTCTTC	CASSISGSRGINEQFF	TRBJ2-1	TRBV19	.	.
TGCGCCAGCAGGCCGACTTTAGGGCGGCACGAGTTGAATGAGCAGTTCTTC	CASRPTLGRHELNEQFF	TRBJ2-1	TRBV10-2	few	.
TGTGCCAGTAGTATTAGTAGCTCCTACAATGAGCAGTTCTTC	CASSISSSYNEQFF	TRBJ2-1	TRBV19	.	.
TGTGCCAGCAGTTTATCGCAGGGGGTAGGCTATGGCTACACCTTC	CASSLSQGVGYGYTF	TRBJ1-2	TRBV28	.	TRBD1
TGTGCCAGCAGTTCCGGACGGCTCTATGGCTACACCTTC	CASSSGRLYGYTF	TRBJ1-2	TRBV27	.	.
TGCGCCAGCAGCTTGGGAGGGGCCGCCTACAATGAGCAGTTCTTC	CASSLGGAAYNEQFF	TRBJ2-1	TRBV5-1	.	.
TGTGCCAGCATGAGAGGGACAGGTGTCTCTGAAGCTTTCTTT	CASMRGTGVSEAFF	TRBJ1-1	TRBV6-6	.	TRBD1
TGTGCCGGACGGGGGGGCCCCTCCTACGAGCAGTACTTC	CAGRGGPSYEQYF	TRBJ2-7	TRBV28	.	TRBD2
TGTGCCTGGAGTGGACAGGGAGGACCCTACGAGCAGTACTTC	CAWSGQGGPYEQYF	TRBJ2-7	TRBV30	.	.
TGTGCCAGCAGCTTATTGCGGACAGGGCTCTACGAGCAGTACTTC	CASSLLRTGLYEQYF	TRBJ2-7	TRBV7-8	.	TRBD1
TGTGCCAGCAGCTTTAGCGGGAGAGTAGGCGAGCAGTACTTC	CASSFSGRVGEQYF	TRBJ2-7	TRBV5-4	once	TRBD2
TGTGCCAGCAGCTTACTAGCGGGGGCCAACAATGAGCAGTTCTTC	CASSLLAGANNEQFF	TRBJ2-1	TRBV6-6	once	TRBD2
TGTGCCATCAGTGATGAGCCGGAGACCCAGTACTTC	CAISDEPETQYF	TRBJ2-5	TRBV10-3	.	.
TGCGCCAGCAGCGCAGGGAAAGGGCGCAATCAGCCCCAGCATTTT	CASSAGKGRNQPQHF	TRBJ1-5	TRBV10-1	.	.
TGTGCCATCAGTGACTCCTGGACAGGGCACGAATCACCCCTCCACTTT	CAISDSWTGHESPLHF	TRBJ1-6	TRBV10-3	.	TRBD1
TGTGCCAGCAGTTACTCGAACAGGGGCTCCTACGAGCAGTACTTC	CASSYSNRGSYEQYF	TRBJ2-7	TRBV6-5	.	TRBD1
TGTGCCAGCAGCTTAGATCGGACTAGCGGCTACAATGAGCAGTTCTTC	CASSLDRTSGYNEQFF	TRBJ2-1	TRBV11-2	.	TRBD2
TGTGCCAGCAGTACCGACCTCCCCACAGATACGCAGTATTTT	CASSTDLPTDTQYF	TRBJ2-3	TRBV28	.	.
TGTGCCAGCTCCTCACGAGGGACGGGAGGCCCTTACAATGAGCAGTTCTTC	CASSSRGTGGPYNEQFF	TRBJ2-1	TRBV18	.	TRBD2
TGTGCCAGCAGTGATCGGGTCCACAGGGGGCGTGAGGATACGCAGTATTTT	CASSDRVHRGREDTQYF	TRBJ2-3	TRBV10-3	.	TRBD1
TGCAGCGTTGGGGGATCAGCAGGGAATGAGCAGTTCTTC	CSVGGSAGNEQFF	TRBJ2-1	TRBV29-1	.	.
TGTGCCAGCTCACCCTCGACACTCCGGAATGAGCAGTTCTTC	CASSPSTLRNEQFF	TRBJ2-1	TRBV18	.	.
TGTGCCAGCAGCGCTCCAGGGGCGGGCAAAAACATTCAGTACTTC	CASSAPGAGKNIQYF	TRBJ2-4	TRBV9	medium-sized	.
TGTGCCAGCAGTAGGACAGGGGGCTGGAATGAAAAACTGTTTTTT	CASSRTGGWNEKLFF	TRBJ1-4	TRBV6-5	.	TRBD1
TGTGCCAGCAGCCGAGGGCCAGGCACTGACACTGAAGCTTTCTTT	CASSRGPGTDTEAFF	TRBJ1-1	TRBV7-9	.	.
TGTGCCAGCAGTTTAGGGTTCAGGGGGAACACTGAAGCTTTCTTT	CASSLGFRGNTEAFF	TRBJ1-1	TRBV27	.	.
TGCGCCAGCAGCTTGACTAGCGGGATAACAGATACGCAGTATTTT	CASSLTSGITDTQYF	TRBJ2-3	TRBV5-1	few	TRBD2
TGCGCCAGCAGCTCGGGACTAGCGGGAGGAGCCAATGAGCAGTTCTTC	CASSSGLAGGANEQFF	TRBJ2-1	TRBV5-1	.	TRBD2
TGTGCCAGCAGCTTAGGAGGAAGCAAGTACTACGAGCAGTACTTC	CASSLGGSKYYEQYF	TRBJ2-7	TRBV7-9	few	.
TGTGCCAGCAGCGTATGGGGTGGGGCCAACGTCCTGACTTTC	CASSVWGGANVLTF	TRBJ2-6	TRBV9	.	.